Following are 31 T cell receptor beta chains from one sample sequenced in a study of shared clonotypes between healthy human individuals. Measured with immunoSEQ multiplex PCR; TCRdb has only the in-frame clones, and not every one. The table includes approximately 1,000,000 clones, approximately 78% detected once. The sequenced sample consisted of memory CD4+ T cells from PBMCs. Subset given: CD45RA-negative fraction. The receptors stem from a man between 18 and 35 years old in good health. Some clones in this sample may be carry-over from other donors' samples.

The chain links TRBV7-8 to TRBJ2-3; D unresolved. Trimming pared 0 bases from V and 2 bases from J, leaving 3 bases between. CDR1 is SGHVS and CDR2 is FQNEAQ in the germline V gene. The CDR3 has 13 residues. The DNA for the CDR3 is TGTGCCAGCAGCTTAGCGACCACAGATACGCAGTATTTT. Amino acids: CASSLATTDTQYF. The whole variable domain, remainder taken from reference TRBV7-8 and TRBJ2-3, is GAGVSQSPRYKVAKRGQDVALRCDPISGHVSLFWYQQALGQGPEFLTYFQNEAQLDKSGLPSDRFFAERPEGSVSTLKIQRTQQEDSAVYLCASSLATTDTQYFGPGTRLTVL.

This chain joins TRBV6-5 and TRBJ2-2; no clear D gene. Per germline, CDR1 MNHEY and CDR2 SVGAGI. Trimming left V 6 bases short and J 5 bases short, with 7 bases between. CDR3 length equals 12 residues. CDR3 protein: CASSVQTGELFF. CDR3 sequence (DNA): TGTGCCAGCAGCGTTCAGACCGGGGAGCTGTTTTTT.

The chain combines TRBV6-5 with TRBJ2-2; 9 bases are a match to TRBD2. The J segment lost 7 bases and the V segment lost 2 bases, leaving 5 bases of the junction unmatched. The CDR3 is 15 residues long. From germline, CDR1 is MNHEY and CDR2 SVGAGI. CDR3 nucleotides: TGTGCCAGCAGTTACGCAAGACTAGCGGACGGGGAGCTGTTTTTT. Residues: CASSYARLADGELFF.

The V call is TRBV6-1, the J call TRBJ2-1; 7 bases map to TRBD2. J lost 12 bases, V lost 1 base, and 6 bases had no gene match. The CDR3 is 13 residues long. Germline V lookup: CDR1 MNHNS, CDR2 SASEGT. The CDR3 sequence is CASSEVGTGGQFF. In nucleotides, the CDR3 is TGTGCCAGCAGTGAAGTGGGTACGGGGGGGCAGTTCTTC.

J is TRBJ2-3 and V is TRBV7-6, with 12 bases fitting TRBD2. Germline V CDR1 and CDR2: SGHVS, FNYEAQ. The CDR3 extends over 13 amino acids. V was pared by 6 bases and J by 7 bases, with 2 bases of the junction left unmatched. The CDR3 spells CASSWTSGNTQYF. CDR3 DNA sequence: TGTGCCAGCAGTTGGACTAGCGGGAATACGCAGTATTTT.

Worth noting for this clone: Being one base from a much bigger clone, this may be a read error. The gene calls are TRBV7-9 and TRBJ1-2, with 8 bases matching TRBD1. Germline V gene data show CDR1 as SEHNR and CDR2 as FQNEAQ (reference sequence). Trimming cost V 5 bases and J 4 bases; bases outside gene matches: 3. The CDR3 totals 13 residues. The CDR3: CASSPQGGYGYTF. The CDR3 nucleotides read TGTGCCAGCAGCCCACAGGGGGGCTATGGCTACACCTTC.

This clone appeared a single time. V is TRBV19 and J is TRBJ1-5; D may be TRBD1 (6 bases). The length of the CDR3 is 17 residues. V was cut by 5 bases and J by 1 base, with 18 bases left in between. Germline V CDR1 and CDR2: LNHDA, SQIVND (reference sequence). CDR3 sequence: CASSANLYRESNQPQHF. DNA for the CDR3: TGTGCCAGTAGTGCCAACCTGTACAGGGAGAGCAATCAGCCCCAGCATTTT.

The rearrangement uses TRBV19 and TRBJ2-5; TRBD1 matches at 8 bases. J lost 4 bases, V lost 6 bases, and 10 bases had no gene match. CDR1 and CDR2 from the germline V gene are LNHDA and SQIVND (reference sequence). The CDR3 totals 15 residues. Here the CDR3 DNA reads TGTGCCAGTAGCCCGCCGAGGACAGGGTCAGAGACCCAGTACTTC. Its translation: CASSPPRTGSETQYF.

CDR3 bases: TGTGCCAGCAGCTTAGAAGTCTCCTGGGGTGTCGATGGCTACACCTTC. Its translation: CASSLEVSWGVDGYTF. This sequence joins TRBV7-9 and TRBJ1-2; no firm D call. V lost 1 base and J 6 bases, leaving 18 bases between the germline ends. From germline, CDR1 is SEHNR and CDR2 FQNEAQ (reference sequence). The CDR3 length is 16 residues.

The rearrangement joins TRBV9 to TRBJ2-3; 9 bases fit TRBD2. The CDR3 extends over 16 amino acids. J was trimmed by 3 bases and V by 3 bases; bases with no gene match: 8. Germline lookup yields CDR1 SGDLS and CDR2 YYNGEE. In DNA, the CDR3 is TGTGCCAGCAGCGGCGGTAGCGGGAGTGGTACAGATACGCAGTATTTT. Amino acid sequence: CASSGGSGSGTDTQYF. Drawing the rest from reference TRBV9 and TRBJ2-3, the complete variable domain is DSGVTQTPKHLITATGQRVTLRCSPRSGDLSVYWYQQSLDQGLQFLIQYYNGEERAKGNILERFSAQQFPDLHSELNLSSLELGDSALYFCASSGGSGSGTDTQYFGPGTRLTVL.

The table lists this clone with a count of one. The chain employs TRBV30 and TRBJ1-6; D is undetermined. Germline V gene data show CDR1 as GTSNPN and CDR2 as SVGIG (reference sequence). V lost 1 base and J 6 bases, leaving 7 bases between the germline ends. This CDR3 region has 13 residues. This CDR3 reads CAWSERINSPLHF. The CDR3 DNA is TGTGCCTGGAGTGAACGGATTAATTCACCCCTCCACTTT.

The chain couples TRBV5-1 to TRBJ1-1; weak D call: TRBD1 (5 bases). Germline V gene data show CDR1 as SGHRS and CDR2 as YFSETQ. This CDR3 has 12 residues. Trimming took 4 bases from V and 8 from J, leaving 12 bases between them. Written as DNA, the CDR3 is TGCGCCAGCAGCCCAACGAAGGGGGAAGCTTTCTTT. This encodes CASSPTKGEAFF.

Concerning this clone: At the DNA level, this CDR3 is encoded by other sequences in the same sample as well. The CDR3 loop reads CASSLSTSGYNEQFF. The CDR3 DNA is TGCGCCAGCAGCTTGTCAACTAGCGGCTACAATGAGCAGTTCTTC. The chain carries TRBV5-1 and TRBJ2-1, with 8 bases that match TRBD2. This CDR3 has 15 residues. Germline lookup yields CDR1 SGHRS and CDR2 YFSETQ. Germline trimming cut 1 base from V and 3 bases from J; bases unmatched to any gene: 3.

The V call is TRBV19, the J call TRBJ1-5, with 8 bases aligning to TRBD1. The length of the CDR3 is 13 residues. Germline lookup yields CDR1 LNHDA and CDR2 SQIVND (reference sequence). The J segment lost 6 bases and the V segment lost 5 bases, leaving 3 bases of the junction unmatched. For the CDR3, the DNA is TGTGCCAGTAGTCGGACAGGGATTCAGCCCCAGCATTTT. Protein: CASSRTGIQPQHF.

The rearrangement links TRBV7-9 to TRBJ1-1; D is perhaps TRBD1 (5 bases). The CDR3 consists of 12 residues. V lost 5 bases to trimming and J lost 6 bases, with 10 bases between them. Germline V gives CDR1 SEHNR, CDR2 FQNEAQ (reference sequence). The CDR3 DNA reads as TGTGCCAGCAGCCCAGGGAGGGCTGAAGCTTTCTTT. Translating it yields CASSPGRAEAFF.

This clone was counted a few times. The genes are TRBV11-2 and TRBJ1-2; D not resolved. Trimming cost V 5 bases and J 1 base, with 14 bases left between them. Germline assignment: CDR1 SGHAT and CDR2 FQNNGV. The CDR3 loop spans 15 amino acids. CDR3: CASSPEGAHNYGYTF. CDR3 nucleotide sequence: TGTGCCAGCAGCCCGGAGGGTGCGCATAACTATGGCTACACCTTC. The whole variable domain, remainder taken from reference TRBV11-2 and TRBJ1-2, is EAGVAQSPRYKIIEKRQSVAFWCNPISGHATLYWYQQILGQGPKLLIQFQNNGVVDDSQLPKDRFSAERLKGVDSTLKIQPAKLEDSAVYLCASSPEGAHNYGYTFGSGTRLTVV.

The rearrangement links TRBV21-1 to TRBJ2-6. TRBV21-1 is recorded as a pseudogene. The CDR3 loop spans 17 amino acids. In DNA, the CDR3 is TGTGCCAGCAGCAAGGGGAAGAGAAGCTCTGGGGCCAACGTCCTGACTTTC. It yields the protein CASSKGKRSSGANVLTF.

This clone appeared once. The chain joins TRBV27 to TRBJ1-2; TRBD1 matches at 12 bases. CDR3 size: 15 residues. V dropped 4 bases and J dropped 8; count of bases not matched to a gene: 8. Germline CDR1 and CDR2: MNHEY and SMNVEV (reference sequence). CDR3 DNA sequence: TGTGCCAGCAGTTCGACGGGACAGGGGGCCAGGGGCTACACCTTC. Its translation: CASSSTGQGARGYTF.

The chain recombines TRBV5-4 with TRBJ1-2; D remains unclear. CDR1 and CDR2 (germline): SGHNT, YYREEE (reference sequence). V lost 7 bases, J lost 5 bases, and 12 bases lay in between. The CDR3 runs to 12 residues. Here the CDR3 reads CASPRSWYGYTF. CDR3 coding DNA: TGTGCCAGCCCCCGGTCATGGTATGGCTACACCTTC.

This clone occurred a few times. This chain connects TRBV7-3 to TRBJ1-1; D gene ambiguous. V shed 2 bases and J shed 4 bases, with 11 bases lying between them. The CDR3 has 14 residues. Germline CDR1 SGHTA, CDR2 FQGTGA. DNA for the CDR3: TGTGCCAGCAGCTTACTTAACGAGGGCACTGAAGCTTTCTTT. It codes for CASSLLNEGTEAFF.

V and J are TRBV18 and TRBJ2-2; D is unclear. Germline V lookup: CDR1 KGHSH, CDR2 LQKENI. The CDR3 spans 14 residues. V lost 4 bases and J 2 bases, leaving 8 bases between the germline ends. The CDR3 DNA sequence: TGTGCCAGCTCACTCGCCAGCAACACCGGGGAGCTGTTTTTT. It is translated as CASSLASNTGELFF.

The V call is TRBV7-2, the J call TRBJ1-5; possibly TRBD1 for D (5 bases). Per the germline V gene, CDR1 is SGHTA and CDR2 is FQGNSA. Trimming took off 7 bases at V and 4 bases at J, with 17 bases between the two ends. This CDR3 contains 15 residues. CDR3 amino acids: CASTLVGGSNQPQHF. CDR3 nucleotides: TGTGCCAGCACCCTTGTTGGGGGGTCGAATCAGCCCCAGCATTTT.

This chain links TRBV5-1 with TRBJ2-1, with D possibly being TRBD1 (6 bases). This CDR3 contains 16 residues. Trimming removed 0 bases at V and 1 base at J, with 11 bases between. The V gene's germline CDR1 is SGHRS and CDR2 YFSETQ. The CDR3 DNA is TGCGCCAGCAGCTTGGAAGGGACAAGATCCTACAATGAGCAGTTCTTC. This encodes CASSLEGTRSYNEQFF.

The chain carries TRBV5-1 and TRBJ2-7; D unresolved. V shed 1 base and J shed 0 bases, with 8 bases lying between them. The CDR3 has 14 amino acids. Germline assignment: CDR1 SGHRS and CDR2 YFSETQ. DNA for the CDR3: TGCGCCAGCAGCTTGTTACCGGGCTCCTACGAGCAGTACTTC. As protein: CASSLLPGSYEQYF.

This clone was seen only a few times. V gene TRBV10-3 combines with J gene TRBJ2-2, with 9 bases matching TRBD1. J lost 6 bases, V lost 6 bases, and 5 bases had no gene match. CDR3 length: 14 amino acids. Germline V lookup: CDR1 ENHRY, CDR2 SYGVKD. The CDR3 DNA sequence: TGTGCCATCAGCGGACAGGGGAGTTCCGGGGAGCTGTTTTTT. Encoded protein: CAISGQGSSGELFF.

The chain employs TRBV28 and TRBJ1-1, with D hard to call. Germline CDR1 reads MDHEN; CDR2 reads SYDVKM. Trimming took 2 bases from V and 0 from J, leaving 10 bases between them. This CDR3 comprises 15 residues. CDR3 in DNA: TGTGCCAGCAGTTTAGTATCGGCAATGAACACTGAAGCTTTCTTT. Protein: CASSLVSAMNTEAFF.

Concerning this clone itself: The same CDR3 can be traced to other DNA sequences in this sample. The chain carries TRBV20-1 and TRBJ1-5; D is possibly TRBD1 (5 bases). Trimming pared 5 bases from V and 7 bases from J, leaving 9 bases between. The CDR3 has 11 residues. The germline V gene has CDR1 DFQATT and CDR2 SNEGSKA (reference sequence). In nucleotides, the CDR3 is TGCAGTGCTTCCGGGGGGCAGCCCCAGCATTTT. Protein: CSASGGQPQHF.

CDR3 nucleotide sequence: TGTGCCAGCAGCCGGACTACCGAACAAGAGACCCAGTACTTC. Translated: CASSRTTEQETQYF. This chain links TRBV28 with TRBJ2-5; maybe TRBD2 (6 bases). Per germline, CDR1 MDHEN and CDR2 SYDVKM. Trimming took off 6 bases at V and 2 bases at J, with 13 bases between the two ends. This CDR3 contains 14 residues.

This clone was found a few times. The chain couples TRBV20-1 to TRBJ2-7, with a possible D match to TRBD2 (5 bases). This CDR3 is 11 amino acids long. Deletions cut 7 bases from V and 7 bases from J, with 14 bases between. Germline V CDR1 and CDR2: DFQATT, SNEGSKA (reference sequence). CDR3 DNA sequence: TGCAGTGTGGTGGGATCGGGGGAGCAGTACTTC. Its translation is CSVVGSGEQYF.

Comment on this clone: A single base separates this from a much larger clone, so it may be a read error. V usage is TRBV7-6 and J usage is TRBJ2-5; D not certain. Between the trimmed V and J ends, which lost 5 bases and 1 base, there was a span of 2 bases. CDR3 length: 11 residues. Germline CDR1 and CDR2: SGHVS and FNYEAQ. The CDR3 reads CASSSQETQYF. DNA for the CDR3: TGTGCCAGCAGCAGCCAAGAGACCCAGTACTTC. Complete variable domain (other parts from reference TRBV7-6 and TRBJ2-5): GAGVSQSPRYKVTKRGQDVALRCDPISGHVSLYWYRQALGQGPEFLTYFNYEAQQDKSGLPNDRFSAERPEGSISTLTIQRTEQRDSAMYRCASSSQETQYFGPGTRLLVL.

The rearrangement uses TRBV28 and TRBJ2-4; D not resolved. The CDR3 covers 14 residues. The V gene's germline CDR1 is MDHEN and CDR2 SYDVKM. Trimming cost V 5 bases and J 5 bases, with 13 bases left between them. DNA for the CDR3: TGTGCCAGCAGTAGGTCCGGAAGAGAAAACATTCAGTACTTC. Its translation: CASSRSGRENIQYF.